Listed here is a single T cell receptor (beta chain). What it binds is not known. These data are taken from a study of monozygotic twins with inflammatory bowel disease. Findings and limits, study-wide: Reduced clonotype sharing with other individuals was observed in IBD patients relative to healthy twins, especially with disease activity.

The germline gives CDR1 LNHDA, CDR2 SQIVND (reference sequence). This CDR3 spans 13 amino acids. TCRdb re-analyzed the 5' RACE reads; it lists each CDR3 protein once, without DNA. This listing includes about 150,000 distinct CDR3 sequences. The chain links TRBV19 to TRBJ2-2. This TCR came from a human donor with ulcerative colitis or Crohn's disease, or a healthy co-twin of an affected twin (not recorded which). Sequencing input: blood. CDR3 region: CASLQAPTGELFF.